The 28 T cell receptor beta chains in this list originate from one sample, sequenced in a study of cytomegalovirus exposure and HLA in healthy donors. PCR was performed using 60 Vbeta and 13 Jbeta primers. Generated by immunoSEQ multiplex PCR, the TCRdb table keeps only in-frame clones and is missing some. The table has 120,000 to 150,000 clones, about 72% seen once; the top ten hold almost 4.5%. Specimen: PBMCs. All receptors come from a man aged 55-75 years in good health and CMV-seronegative.

This chain links TRBV6-6 with TRBJ1-1; 9 bases map to TRBD1. The V segment lost 6 bases and the J segment 1 base; nucleotides outside the gene matches: 3. Germline CDR1 and CDR2: MNHNY and SVGAGI (reference sequence). The CDR3 has 14 residues. This chain's CDR3 is CASSLDRGNTEAFF. CDR3 nucleotide sequence: TGTGCCAGCAGCCTGGACAGGGGGAACACTGAAGCTTTCTTT.

V is TRBV5-4 and J is TRBJ2-1, with 7 bases lining up with TRBD2. Germline V lookup: CDR1 SGHNT, CDR2 YYREEE (reference sequence). The CDR3 is 14 residues long. Germline trimming cut 4 bases from V and 4 bases from J; bases unmatched to any gene: 5. DNA of the CDR3: TGTGCCAGCAGCGTTAGCGGGCCTTACAATGAGCAGTTCTTC. Its protein product is CASSVSGPYNEQFF.

DNA for the CDR3: TGTGCCAGCAGCTTAGATGGTTTCGGCAATGAGCAGTTCTTC. Its protein product is CASSLDGFGNEQFF. The chain couples TRBV7-2 to TRBJ2-1; no firm D call. V dropped 1 base and J dropped 6 bases, with 10 bases sitting between them. This CDR3 is 14 amino acids long. The V gene's germline CDR1 is SGHTA and CDR2 FQGNSA.

This clone was found once. V and J are TRBV5-1 and TRBJ2-1, with a possible D match to TRBD2 (6 bases). Trimming removed 0 bases at V and 0 bases at J, with 10 bases between. The germline V gene has CDR1 SGHRS and CDR2 YFSETQ. The CDR3 runs 16 residues. The chain's CDR3 is CASSLAGSTSYNEQFF. CDR3 nucleotide sequence: TGCGCCAGCAGCTTGGCCGGGAGCACCTCCTACAATGAGCAGTTCTTC.

The chain couples TRBV7-9 to TRBJ1-1, with D possibly matching TRBD1 (5 bases). CDR3 length: 13 amino acids. CDR1 is SEHNR and CDR2 is FQNEAQ in the germline V gene (reference sequence). Between the trimmed V and J ends, which lost 5 bases and 0 bases, there was a span of 7 bases. The CDR3 spells CASSQGVNTEAFF. The CDR3 nucleotides read TGTGCCAGCAGCCAAGGGGTGAACACTGAAGCTTTCTTT.

This clone was seen only a few times. This chain joins TRBV19 and TRBJ1-2; unclear D gene. Trimming took 10 bases from V and 6 from J, leaving 12 bases between them. The CDR3 is 11 amino acids. Germline CDR1 reads LNHDA; CDR2 reads SQIVND (reference sequence). For the CDR3, the DNA is TGTGCCATCCGTTATAGTGATGGCTACACCTTC. This encodes CAIRYSDGYTF.

The gene calls are TRBV7-8 and TRBJ1-4, with a possible D match to TRBD1 (6 bases). The CDR3 runs 16 residues. Germline lookup yields CDR1 SGHVS and CDR2 FQNEAQ. The V end lost 0 bases, the J end lost 4 bases, and 12 bases lay between the germline ends. CDR3 in amino acids: CASSLAPDRNNEKLFF. DNA of the CDR3: TGTGCCAGCAGCTTAGCGCCCGACAGGAATAATGAAAAACTGTTTTTT.

V usage is TRBV9 and J usage is TRBJ2-1; D may be TRBD1 (5 bases). The CDR3 spans 13 residues. The germline V and J ends were trimmed by 4 bases and 7 bases, with 12 bases remaining between them. CDR1 is SGDLS, CDR2 YYNGEE, per germline. The CDR3 reads CASSIQTVNEQFF. CDR3 DNA sequence: TGTGCCAGCAGCATCCAGACAGTAAATGAGCAGTTCTTC.

V and J are TRBV4-1 and TRBJ1-2; perhaps TRBD1 as D (6 bases). There are 15 residues in the CDR3. Germline values: CDR1 MGHRA, CDR2 YSYEKL. V was pared by 2 bases and J by 7 bases, with 17 bases between. The chain's CDR3 is CASSQRGEGGGGYTF. CDR3 nucleotides: TGCGCCAGCAGCCAACGAGGGGAGGGGGGGGGTGGCTACACCTTC.

This chain joins TRBV19 and TRBJ1-3; TRBD1 might be the D (6 bases). V was shortened by 3 bases and J by 0 bases, with 15 bases between the two germline ends. Germline V gene lookup returns CDR1 LNHDA and CDR2 SQIVND (reference sequence). This CDR3 has 17 residues. For the CDR3, the DNA is TGTGCCAGTAGTATCATGGCAGGGGATTTCTCTGGAAACACCATATATTTT. It specifies CASSIMAGDFSGNTIYF.

V gene TRBV28 combines with J gene TRBJ2-5; TRBD2 is a possible D gene (6 bases). Trimming took off 5 bases at V and 4 bases at J, with 17 bases between the two ends. Germline lookup yields CDR1 MDHEN and CDR2 SYDVKM. The CDR3 is 15 residues long. The CDR3 DNA sequence: TGTGCCAGCAGTCCGTTGAGGGGAGGAAGAGAGACCCAGTACTTC. Translating it yields CASSPLRGGRETQYF.

This chain links TRBV30 with TRBJ1-1; TRBD1 matches at 7 bases. The ends lost 0 bases at V and 5 bases at J; junction bases unmatched: 9. This CDR3 is built from 15 residues. Per germline, CDR1 GTSNPN and CDR2 SVGIG (reference sequence). CDR3 region: CAWSVFHRGRTEAFF. The CDR3 bases are TGTGCCTGGAGTGTCTTCCACAGGGGCCGTACTGAAGCTTTCTTT.

The chain uses TRBV6-1 and TRBJ2-3; D perhaps matches TRBD1 (6 bases). This CDR3 has 16 residues. V gave up 0 bases and J gave up 2 bases, with 12 bases separating them. The germline V gene encodes CDR1 MNHNS and CDR2 SASEGT. CDR3 sequence (DNA): TGTGCCAGCAGTGAAGCCCGGCAGGGGTACACAGATACGCAGTATTTT. Protein sequence: CASSEARQGYTDTQYF.

This sequence joins TRBV6-5 and TRBJ1-1, with D hard to call. V was clipped by 0 bases and J by 2 bases, with 7 bases between them. Germline assignment: CDR1 MNHEY and CDR2 SVGAGI. The CDR3 contains 14 residues. This chain's CDR3 is CASSYSTSNTEAFF. CDR3 coding DNA: TGTGCCAGCAGTTACTCAACAAGTAACACTGAAGCTTTCTTT.

The V and J genes are TRBV28 and TRBJ2-7; 12 nucleotides agree with TRBD2. V was clipped by 2 bases and J by 3 bases; unmatched bases: 2. The germline CDR1 and CDR2 sequences are MDHEN and SYDVKM. The CDR3 sequence is 15 residues long. The CDR3 nucleotides read TGTGCCAGCAGTTTAAGGACTAGCGGGATCTACGAGCAGTACTTC. Its translation is CASSLRTSGIYEQYF.

The rearrangement links TRBV5-1 to TRBJ2-5; no firm D call. V dropped 1 base and J dropped 4 bases, with 11 bases sitting between them. Looked up from germline, CDR1 is SGHRS and CDR2 is YFSETQ. The CDR3 contains 14 residues. The DNA of the CDR3 is TGCGCCAGCAGCTTGCTCTCGACGGGAGAGACCCAGTACTTC. Its protein is CASSLLSTGETQYF.

V gene TRBV7-2 combines with J gene TRBJ2-2, with a weak D call TRBD1 (6 bases). In germline, CDR1 is SGHTA, CDR2 FQGNSA. Trimming cost V 3 bases and J 6 bases, with 11 bases left between them. The CDR3 sequence is 14 residues long. CDR3 bases: TGTGCCAGCAGCTTCAACAGGGATGCCGGGGAGCTGTTTTTT. This translates into CASSFNRDAGELFF.

The table lists this clone with a count of one. V and J are TRBV6-6 and TRBJ2-3; 9 bases map to TRBD1. This CDR3 is built from 15 residues. The V and J ends lost 7 bases and 1 base, in that order; junction bases with no gene match: 6. Per germline, CDR1 MNHNY and CDR2 SVGAGI (reference sequence). The CDR3 sequence: CASIPRDRGTDTQYF. The CDR3 DNA reads TGTGCCAGCATCCCCCGGGACAGGGGCACAGATACGCAGTATTTT.

There are a few counts of this clone. V is TRBV5-6 and J is TRBJ2-5; maybe TRBD1 (5 bases). Trimming removed 1 base at V and 5 bases at J, with 12 bases between. This CDR3 has 14 residues. CDR1 and CDR2 (germline): SGHDT, YYEEEE. This CDR3 reads CASSLMAGMETQYF. CDR3 bases: TGTGCCAGCAGCTTGATGGCAGGGATGGAGACCCAGTACTTC. Full variable domain (missing parts from reference TRBV5-6 and TRBJ2-5): DAGVTQSPTHLIKTRGQQVTLRCSPKSGHDTVSWYQQALGQGPQFIFQYYEEEERQRGNFPDRFSGHQFPNYSSELNVNALLLGDSALYLCASSLMAGMETQYFGPGTRLLVL.

The J gene is TRBJ2-3, the V gene TRBV5-6; 11 bases are a match to TRBD2. Germline V lookup: CDR1 SGHDT, CDR2 YYEEEE. J gave up 2 bases and V 2 bases, and 4 bases lay outside the gene matches. The CDR3 runs 16 residues. CDR3 protein: CASSLLAGEDTDTQYF. Written as DNA, the CDR3 is TGTGCCAGCAGCTTACTAGCGGGAGAGGACACAGATACGCAGTATTTT.

V gene TRBV6-5 combines with J gene TRBJ2-7; D remains unclear. The CDR3 runs 12 residues. V was trimmed by 1 base and J by 4 bases, leaving 5 bases between them. From germline, CDR1 is MNHEY and CDR2 SVGAGI. Written as DNA, the CDR3 is TGTGCCAGCAGTTACTTCGGGTACGAGCAGTACTTC. This codes for CASSYFGYEQYF.

This clone showed up just a few times. The rearrangement links TRBV19 to TRBJ1-1; no firm D call. CDR1 is LNHDA, CDR2 SQIVND, per germline (reference sequence). Trimming stripped 6 bases from V and 1 base from J, with 12 bases between. The length of the CDR3 is 14 residues. The CDR3, as DNA: TGTGCCAGTAGGGGCCTCGGCTCGAACACTGAAGCTTTCTTT. Translating it yields CASRGLGSNTEAFF.

The chain has TRBV12-5 and TRBJ2-7, with 7 bases fitting TRBD2. The germline V gene encodes CDR1 LGHNT and CDR2 FRNRAP. The CDR3 is made up of 12 amino acids. The V segment lost 4 bases and the J segment 7 bases; nucleotides outside the gene matches: 4. CDR3 region: CASGSGEGEQYF. CDR3 nucleotides: TGTGCTAGTGGTTCGGGGGAGGGGGAGCAGTACTTC. Supplemented by reference TRBV12-5 and TRBJ2-7, the full variable domain reads DARVTQTPRHKVTEMGQEVTMRCQPILGHNTVFWYRQTMMQGLELLAYFRNRAPLDDSGMPKDRFSAEMPDATLATLKIQPSEPRDSAVYFCASGSGEGEQYFGPGTRLTVT.

This clone has just a few counts. The gene calls are TRBV7-2 and TRBJ1-1, with 10 bases aligning to TRBD1. The ends lost 1 base at V and 5 bases at J; junction bases unmatched: 7. The CDR3 spans 16 residues. Germline CDR1 is SGHTA and CDR2 is FQGNSA. The CDR3 bases are TGTGCCAGCAGCTTAGGGACAGGGGGGCCTAGGACTGAAGCTTTCTTT. Translation gives CASSLGTGGPRTEAFF.

V and J are TRBV7-9 and TRBJ2-4; 7 nucleotides match TRBD1. The CDR3 has 16 amino acids. V was clipped by 1 base and J by 8 bases; unmatched bases: 11. Per germline, CDR1 SEHNR and CDR2 FQNEAQ (reference sequence). In DNA form, the CDR3 reads TGTGCCAGCAGCTTAGAATACCCGGCAGGGGGTCACATTCAGTACTTC. Translating it yields CASSLEYPAGGHIQYF.

The chain carries TRBV6-5 and TRBJ1-6; tentatively, D is TRBD1 (5 bases). There are 16 residues in the CDR3. Trimming took 2 bases from V and 0 from J, leaving 8 bases between them. Germline V gene data show CDR1 as MNHEY and CDR2 as SVGAGI. The DNA of the CDR3 is TGTGCCAGCAGTTACCCCCAGGGCTCCTATAATTCACCCCTCCACTTT. Translated: CASSYPQGSYNSPLHF.

V gene TRBV5-6 combines with J gene TRBJ2-5, with TRBD1 matching over 11 bases. This CDR3 comprises 17 residues. Germline CDR1 and CDR2: SGHDT and YYEEEE. V gave up 1 base and J gave up 2 bases; unmatched junction bases: 7. DNA of the CDR3: TGTGCCAGCAGCTTGATCGGGACAGGGGGTGTTCAAGAGACCCAGTACTTC. Its translation: CASSLIGTGGVQETQYF.

V is TRBV27 and J is TRBJ2-2; 7 nucleotides align to TRBD2. The length of the CDR3 is 15 residues. Per the germline V gene, CDR1 is MNHEY and CDR2 is SMNVEV (reference sequence). V shed 6 bases, J shed 4 bases, and the junction held 8 bases outside the gene matches. CDR3 DNA sequence: TGTGCCAGCAGGACCCCGGGAGGAGGCACCGGGGAGCTGTTTTTT. Its translation: CASRTPGGGTGELFF.